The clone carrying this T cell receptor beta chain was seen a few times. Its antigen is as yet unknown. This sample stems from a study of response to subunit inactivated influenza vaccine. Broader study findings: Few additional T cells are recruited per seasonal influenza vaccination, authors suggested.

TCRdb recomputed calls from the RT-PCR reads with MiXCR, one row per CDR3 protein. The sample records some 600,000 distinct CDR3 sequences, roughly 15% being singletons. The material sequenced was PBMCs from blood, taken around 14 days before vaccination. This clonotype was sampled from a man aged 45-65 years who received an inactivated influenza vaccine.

The CDR3 sequence: CASSPSQAGVTGELFF. The CDR3 region has the DNA TGTGCCAGCAGCCCCTCCCAAGCGGGAGTCACCGGGGAGCTGTTTTTT. This sequence joins TRBV7-9 and TRBJ2-2, with 8 bases lining up with TRBD2. The CDR3 is 16 amino acids. The ends lost 5 bases at V and 4 bases at J; junction bases unmatched: 9. Per germline, CDR1 SEHNR and CDR2 FQNEAQ (reference sequence).